Listed below are T cell receptor beta chains from one sample, sequenced in a study of blood T cell repertoires in COVID-19. Clones were sequenced by immunoSEQ multiplex PCR, and TCRdb holds only the in-frame ones, with some missing. Of about 230,000 clones listed, about 85% were seen once; the top ten hold more than 0.75%. The specimen sequenced was peripheral blood. Receptors were obtained from a man in his forties with acute or convalescent COVID-19. CDR3s leave out the opening cysteine and the closing phenylalanine or tryptophan. The order of the fields is J gene, V gene, CDR3 protein.

TRBJ1-2 | TRBV14 | ASSQVIREDGYT
TRBJ1-4 | TRBV4-1 | ASSQDFGLGSGEKLF
TRBJ1-4 | TRBV5-1 | ASSLIGAGEKLF
TRBJ2-6 | TRBV11-2 | ASSLTGAGANVLT
TRBJ1-1 | TRBV6-5 | ASSYSPYTEAF
TRBJ1-3 | TRBV6-5 | ASSYSVDLSGNTIY
TRBJ1-1 | TRBV29-1 | SVGRVGTEAF
TRBJ1-1 | TRBV30 | ACNPGQGGEAF
TRBJ2-7 | TRBV4-1 | ASSQEGAGGGYEQY
TRBJ1-2 | TRBV6-5 | ASSYSTGGGYT
TRBJ2-5 | TRBV5-1 | ASSATGLAGAETQY
TRBJ1-1 | TRBV6-2/TRBV6-3 | ASSYSYDLGGWTEAF
TRBJ1-3 | TRBV5-4 | ASSVGQKDTIY
TRBJ2-7 | TRBV11-2 | ASSSPPPGVVSYEQY
TRBJ1-2 | TRBV2 | ASSDSGTGLERYT
TRBJ1-2 | TRBV12-3/TRBV12-4 | ASSPGYGYT
TRBJ2-1 | TRBV6-1 | ASSGTPGQGRGEQF